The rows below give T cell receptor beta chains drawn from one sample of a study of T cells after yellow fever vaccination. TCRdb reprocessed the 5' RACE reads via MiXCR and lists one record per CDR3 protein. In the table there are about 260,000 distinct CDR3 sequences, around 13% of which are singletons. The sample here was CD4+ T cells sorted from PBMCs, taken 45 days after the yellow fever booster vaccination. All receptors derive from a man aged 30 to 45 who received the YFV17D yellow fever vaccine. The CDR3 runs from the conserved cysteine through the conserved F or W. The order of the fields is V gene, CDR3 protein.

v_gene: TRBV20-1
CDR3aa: CSGTGGYEQYF

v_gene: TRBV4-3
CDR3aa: CASSRGQGYRTDTQYF

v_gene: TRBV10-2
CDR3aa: CASGAATGTDTQYF

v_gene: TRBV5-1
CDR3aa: CASSPDRADFTDTQYF

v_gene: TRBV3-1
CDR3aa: CASSQDPGTGGLKAFF

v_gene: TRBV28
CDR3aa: CASSSPGGDSYEQYF

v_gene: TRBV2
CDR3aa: CASSEDTEAFF

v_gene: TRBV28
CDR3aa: CASTGRPYEQYF

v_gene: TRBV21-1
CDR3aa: CASSKQGGSNSSYNEQFF

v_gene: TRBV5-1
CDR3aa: CTSSQQRVGEQFF

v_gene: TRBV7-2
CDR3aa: CASSLIGTDTQYF

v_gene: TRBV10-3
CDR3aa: CASRQTSGRGNTGELFF

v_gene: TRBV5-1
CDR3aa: CASSLLARGGGRGAYNEQFF

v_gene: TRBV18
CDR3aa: CASSPQGARTGELFF

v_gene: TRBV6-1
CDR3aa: CASSERTSGRDTQYF

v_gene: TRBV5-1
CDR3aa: CASSPSRSGRGGETQYF

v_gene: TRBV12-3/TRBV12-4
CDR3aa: CASMQGRNRGTMAGELFF